This entry features one TCR beta chain sequence. The V and J ends lost 5 bases and 2 bases respectively, with 7 bases between them. The CDR3 is 12 residues long. This specimen comes from a study of control samples from healthy donors and cancer patients. The assay was immunoSEQ multiplex PCR, and TCRdb's table has in-frame clones only and misses some. The sample includes some 170,000 clones, 95% to 96% of them seen just once. The clonotype was recovered from a woman aged 30 to 39 in good health. The sequencing input was blood. The chain has TRBV12-3 or TRBV12-4 and TRBJ2-7; D gene ambiguous. CDR3 bases: TGTGCCAGCAGTCACACAGCCTACGAGCAGTACTTC. This encodes CASSHTAYEQYF.